This entry concerns a single T cell receptor beta chain. Its cognate antigen is unknown. Using immunoSEQ multiplex PCR, the repertoire was profiled, and TCRdb retains in-frame clones only, with some absent. This sample carries about 350,000 clones, 85% to 90% of them seen once, and the ten largest clones take roughly 4.8%. The germline V gene encodes CDR1 SQVTM and CDR2 ANQGSEA. The CDR3 is made up of 16 amino acids. The V and J ends lost 6 bases and 0 bases respectively, with 21 bases between them. The sample originates from a study of Ad26.COV2.S vaccination and SARS-CoV-2 variants. The study's findings and limits: In vaccinated individuals, spike-specific CD8+ and CD4+ T cell responses reportedly displayed substantial breadth. People who got the vaccine had more spike-specific TCR breadth than people who got placebo.

The treatment is: about 20 received Ad26.COV2.S at low or high dose, single or two shots; about 5 received placebo; per-sample allocation not given. Following the first vaccine or placebo injection, samples were taken on day 63. Adults aged 18-55 years in Boston included the donor. V usage is TRBV29-1 and J usage is TRBJ2-7, with a possible D match to TRBD1 (6 bases). This specimen was peripheral blood, taken in a trial of Ad26.COV2.S vaccine versus placebo. This sequence was found in a person aged 18 to 59 who received the Ad26.COV2.S COVID-19 vaccine or a placebo. The chain's CDR3 is CSVVSGAGANSYEQYF. CDR3 coding DNA: TGCAGCGTGGTCTCAGGGGCCGGGGCCAACTCCTACGAGCAGTACTTC.